Following are 24 T cell receptor beta chains from one sample sequenced in a study of cytomegalovirus exposure and HLA in healthy donors. PCR involved 60 Vbeta and 13 Jbeta primers. This table comes from immunoSEQ multiplex PCR, and its TCRdb copy is limited to in-frame clones, with some not included. The table records 160,000 or so clones, over 70% of them present only once. Sequenced: PBMCs. Receptors originate from a woman aged 45 to 65 in good health and CMV-seronegative.

In this sample, this clone turned up a few times. This chain uses TRBV6-1 with TRBJ2-7, with D possibly TRBD2 on 6 matching bases. V was pared by 7 bases and J by 5 bases, with 12 bases between. The CDR3 is 12 amino acids. In germline, CDR1 is MNHNS, CDR2 SASEGT. The CDR3 here is CASKLAFHEQYF. CDR3 nucleotide sequence: TGTGCCAGCAAACTAGCTTTCCACGAGCAGTACTTC.

This sequence joins TRBV7-9 and TRBJ1-2; 7 positions match TRBD1. V shed 0 bases, J shed 8 bases, and the junction held 3 bases outside the gene matches. The germline CDR1 and CDR2 sequences are SEHNR and FQNEAQ (reference sequence). The CDR3 sequence is 13 residues long. CDR3 residues: CASSLAGGEGYTF. The CDR3 coding sequence is TGTGCCAGCAGCTTAGCAGGGGGCGAAGGCTACACCTTC.

The chain has TRBV5-1 and TRBJ2-3; 9 nucleotides align to TRBD1. V trimming: 7 bases; J trimming: 3 bases; junction bases outside the gene matches: 6. The CDR3 spans 14 residues. Germline V gene sequence: CDR1 SGHRS, CDR2 YFSETQ. The CDR3 sequence is CASLKTGGTDTQYF. CDR3 nucleotides: TGCGCCAGCCTAAAGACAGGGGGAACAGATACGCAGTATTTT.

The chain carries TRBV30 and TRBJ2-2, with 10 bases lining up with TRBD2. The CDR3 totals 17 residues. V lost 0 bases to trimming and J lost 7 bases; unmatched junction nucleotides: 11. CDR1 is GTSNPN, CDR2 SVGIG, per germline (reference sequence). The CDR3 here is CAWSVLRTSGGGGELFF. In nucleotides, the CDR3 is TGTGCCTGGAGTGTATTGAGGACTAGCGGAGGGGGCGGGGAGCTGTTTTTT.

The V and J genes are TRBV27 and TRBJ2-1; 12 bases are shared with TRBD2. The trim removed 5 bases at V and 7 bases at J, leaving 12 bases unmatched. This CDR3 has 17 amino acids. Looked up from germline, CDR1 is MNHEY and CDR2 is SMNVEV (reference sequence). Written as DNA, the CDR3 is TGTGCCAGCAGTCCCCCTAGCGGGAGGGGGCAAAGTAATGAGCAGTTCTTC. This encodes CASSPPSGRGQSNEQFF.

This chain links TRBV30 with TRBJ2-1, with 13 bases matching TRBD2. Germline lookup yields CDR1 GTSNPN and CDR2 SVGIG (reference sequence). The V gene end was trimmed by 5 bases and the J gene end by 9 bases; junction bases not matched to a gene: 10. CDR3 length: 15 residues. CDR3 sequence reads: CAWGAGLAGVGEQFF. CDR3 coding DNA: TGTGCCTGGGGGGCCGGACTAGCGGGAGTTGGTGAGCAGTTCTTC.

This clone came up a few times. At the DNA level, this CDR3 is encoded by other sequences in the same sample as well. The J gene is TRBJ2-7, the V gene TRBV28; 7 bases match TRBD1. This CDR3 comprises 12 residues. V shed 9 bases and J 0 bases; nucleotides not matched to a gene: 2. Germline V gene data show CDR1 as MDHEN and CDR2 as SYDVKM. Here the CDR3 DNA reads TGTGCCAGTCGACAGGGCTCCTACGAGCAGTACTTC. It specifies CASRQGSYEQYF.

The CDR3 loop is CASSFLDRAYEQYF. The CDR3 region has the DNA TGTGCCAGCAGCTTTTTGGACAGGGCTTACGAGCAGTACTTC. The chain employs TRBV5-6 and TRBJ2-7, with 8 nucleotides matching TRBD1. J lost 4 bases, V lost 2 bases, and 5 bases had no gene match. Germline V lookup: CDR1 SGHDT, CDR2 YYEEEE. The CDR3 is 14 residues long.

This clone was recorded only once. The gene calls are TRBV6-5 and TRBJ1-2, with TRBD1 identical over 8 bases. The germline CDR1 and CDR2 sequences are MNHEY and SVGAGI. The CDR3 extends over 14 amino acids. V gave up 6 bases and J gave up 4 bases; unmatched junction bases: 7. The CDR3 sequence: CASSDDRGRYGYTF. The CDR3 DNA reads TGTGCCAGCAGCGACGACAGGGGCCGCTATGGCTACACCTTC.

V gene TRBV14 combines with J gene TRBJ2-1, with TRBD2 matching over 8 bases. Germline assignment: CDR1 SGHDN and CDR2 FVKESK. This CDR3 region has 16 residues. Trimming took 3 bases from V and 5 from J; bases not matched to a gene: 9. CDR3 sequence: CASSHPAGLGNNEQFF. CDR3 bases: TGTGCCAGCAGCCACCCGGCGGGACTAGGGAACAATGAGCAGTTCTTC.

V gene TRBV7-7 combines with J gene TRBJ1-1; a weak D match, TRBD1 (6 bases). Germline V gives CDR1 SSHAT, CDR2 FNYEAQ (reference sequence). The CDR3 is 13 residues long. Trimming removed 5 bases at V and 1 base at J, with 8 bases between. DNA of the CDR3: TGTGCCAGCAGCAAGACAGGGAACACTGAAGCTTTCTTT. Its translation: CASSKTGNTEAFF.

This chain joins TRBV7-8 and TRBJ2-5; D may be TRBD1 (7 bases). V was cut by 4 bases and J by 7 bases, with 13 bases left in between. This CDR3 is built from 13 residues. Germline CDR1 reads SGHVS; CDR2 reads FQNEAQ. CDR3 loop: CASSSQGGGTQYF. CDR3 sequence (DNA): TGTGCCAGCAGCTCGCAGGGGGGAGGGACCCAGTACTTC. The entire variable domain, with the rest obtained from reference TRBV7-8 and TRBJ2-5, is as follows: GAGVSQSPRYKVAKRGQDVALRCDPISGHVSLFWYQQALGQGPEFLTYFQNEAQLDKSGLPSDRFFAERPEGSVSTLKIQRTQQEDSAVYLCASSSQGGGTQYFGPGTRLLVL.

The rearrangement links TRBV7-8 to TRBJ2-1; D is ambiguous. Germline V lookup: CDR1 SGHVS, CDR2 FQNEAQ. V was trimmed by 6 bases and J by 6 bases, leaving 21 bases between them. The CDR3 loop spans 16 amino acids. Here the CDR3 reads CASREVGGNLGNEQFF. The CDR3 DNA is TGTGCCAGCAGAGAGGTTGGCGGCAATCTCGGCAATGAGCAGTTCTTC.

This chain links TRBV9 with TRBJ2-5, with 7 bases aligning to TRBD1. Per the germline V gene, CDR1 is SGDLS and CDR2 is YYNGEE. This CDR3 is built from 13 residues. The V and J ends lost 3 bases and 5 bases, in that order; junction bases with no gene match: 4. CDR3 sequence: CASSAEGAETQYF. The CDR3 nucleotides are TGTGCCAGCAGCGCCGAGGGGGCTGAGACCCAGTACTTC.

The chain couples TRBV10-2 to TRBJ1-1; D is undetermined. The CDR3 is 14 amino acids. Germline assignment: CDR1 WSHSY and CDR2 SAAADI. Trimming removed 7 bases from V and 0 bases from J, with 12 bases in between. The CDR3 here is CASMRFGMNTEAFF. CDR3 sequence (DNA): TGCGCCAGCATGAGGTTTGGCATGAACACTGAAGCTTTCTTT.

The chain employs TRBV5-4 and TRBJ2-7; 7 bases map to TRBD1. V was clipped by 0 bases and J by 6 bases; unmatched bases: 6. The CDR3 length is 14 residues. From germline, CDR1 is SGHNT and CDR2 YYREEE (reference sequence). The CDR3 DNA follows: TGTGCCAGCAGCTTGGCCAGGGGGTTTGTCGAGCAGTACTTC. Translation gives CASSLARGFVEQYF.

This chain connects TRBV4-1 to TRBJ1-1; 8 bases are shared with TRBD1. Trimming removed 6 bases from V and 3 bases from J; junction bases left unmatched: 3. The CDR3 spans 13 residues. Germline assignment: CDR1 MGHRA and CDR2 YSYEKL. The CDR3 nucleotides are TGCGCCAGCAGGATGACAGGGGACACTGAAGCTTTCTTT. This sequence encodes CASRMTGDTEAFF.

The rearrangement uses TRBV9 and TRBJ2-1; a weak D match, TRBD2 (6 bases). The V gene's germline CDR1 is SGDLS and CDR2 YYNGEE. The V end was cut by 2 bases, the J end by 1 base, with 13 bases between. The CDR3 has 16 residues. CDR3 sequence (DNA): TGTGCCAGCAGCGTTGCAGGAGGGTTTTCCTACAATGAGCAGTTCTTC. This encodes CASSVAGGFSYNEQFF. The full variable domain, its missing parts supplied by reference TRBV9 and TRBJ2-1, is DSGVTQTPKHLITATGQRVTLRCSPRSGDLSVYWYQQSLDQGLQFLIQYYNGEERAKGNILERFSAQQFPDLHSELNLSSLELGDSALYFCASSVAGGFSYNEQFFGPGTRLTVL.

The chain uses TRBV18 and TRBJ2-3, with 11 bases fitting TRBD2. After removal of 3 bases from V and 2 bases from J, the junction contained 4 bases not matched to a gene. Germline V gene sequence: CDR1 KGHSH, CDR2 LQKENI. The CDR3 extends over 16 amino acids. The CDR3 DNA follows: TGTGCCAGCTCACCCACTAGCGGGGGAGTCACAGATACGCAGTATTTT. It translates to CASSPTSGGVTDTQYF.

This chain links TRBV9 with TRBJ1-3, with 8 bases matching TRBD1. V trimming: 4 bases; J trimming: 2 bases; junction bases outside the gene matches: 2. Germline assignment: CDR1 SGDLS and CDR2 YYNGEE. There are 14 residues in the CDR3. CDR3 coding DNA: TGTGCCAGCAGCTCGACAGGGGCTGGAAACACCATATATTTT. Its translation is CASSSTGAGNTIYF.

The chain uses TRBV18 and TRBJ2-5, with 8 bases matching TRBD2. The ends lost 0 bases at V and 3 bases at J; junction bases unmatched: 0. The CDR3 is made up of 14 amino acids. Germline CDR1 KGHSH, CDR2 LQKENI. CDR3 in DNA: TGTGCCAGCTCACCACCAGCGGGAGAAGAGACCCAGTACTTC. Its protein is CASSPPAGEETQYF.

V usage is TRBV5-4 and J usage is TRBJ2-1, with D possibly matching TRBD1 (5 bases). The CDR3 consists of 14 residues. V lost 4 bases and J 7 bases, leaving 15 bases between the germline ends. Germline V CDR1 and CDR2: SGHNT, YYREEE (reference sequence). For the CDR3, the DNA is TGTGCCAGCAGCAGCCCCAGGGATGGGAATGAGCAGTTCTTC. Its translation is CASSSPRDGNEQFF.

This clone was seen just once. The chain combines TRBV5-6 with TRBJ2-3, with a tentative D call TRBD2 (5 bases). The CDR3 runs 14 residues. The V and J ends lost 4 bases and 8 bases respectively, with 17 bases between them. Germline loops: CDR1 SGHDT, CDR2 YYEEEE. The CDR3 region has the DNA TGTGCCAGCAGCGACTATAATGAAGGGTTTACGCAGTATTTT. It encodes CASSDYNEGFTQYF.

This rearrangement joins TRBV19 to TRBJ2-1; the match to TRBD1 covers 9 bases. From germline, CDR1 is LNHDA and CDR2 SQIVND (reference sequence). The CDR3 contains 15 residues. Trimming removed 7 bases from V and 3 bases from J; junction bases left unmatched: 7. The CDR3 reads CASNAGQGVYNEQFF. The CDR3 bases are TGTGCCAGTAACGCGGGACAGGGAGTCTACAATGAGCAGTTCTTC. The full variable domain, completed using reference TRBV19 and TRBJ2-1, is DGGITQSPKYLFRKEGQNVTLSCEQNLNHDAMYWYRQDPGQGLRLIYYSQIVNDFQKGDIAEGYSVSREKKESFPLTVTSAQKNPTAFYLCASNAGQGVYNEQFFGPGTRLTVL.